The rows below give T cell receptor beta chains drawn from one sample of a study of T-cell reconstitution after alpha-beta-depleted transplantation in children. TCRdb re-called the PCR reads through MiXCR, storing one row per CDR3 protein. The sample lists around 800,000 distinct CDR3 sequences; around 15% were seen once. Source: PBMCs, mostly from graft donor cells, taken 360 days after TCRalphabeta/CD19-depleted stem cell transplant. These receptors were obtained from a male patient younger than 18 who had a stem cell transplant for acute lymphoblastic leukemia, so the T cells may come from the graft donor. The CDR3 runs from the conserved cysteine through the conserved F or W. A D gene is named only where the DNA matches it firmly. Size values are once, few and many counts, or a class for expanded clones, and some rows have none.

CDR3 DNA,CDR3 protein,J gene,V gene,clone size,D gene
TGTGCCAGCAGTGAAGTTGACGGACAGCTGGCCTACGAGCAGTACTTC,CASSEVDGQLAYEQYF,TRBJ2-7,TRBV6-1,.,.
TGCGCCAGCAGCTCCAGGGGGCAAGATGAAAAACTGTTTTTT,CASSSRGQDEKLFF,TRBJ1-4,TRBV5-1,.,TRBD1
TGTGCCAGCAGTGAAGCGCAAGTGGCAGACAATCAGCCCCAGCATTTT,CASSEAQVADNQPQHF,TRBJ1-5,TRBV6-1,.,.
TGTGCCAGCAGCTTAGGGAGGGAGGGGCAGCCCCAGCATTTT,CASSLGREGQPQHF,TRBJ1-5,TRBV7-9,.,.
TGCGCCAGCAGCCCCAGTGACAGGGGGGTTAGCGAGCAGTACTTC,CASSPSDRGVSEQYF,TRBJ2-7,TRBV4-1,.,TRBD1
TGCGCCAGCAGCCCGTACCGGGGGGGAGGAGGGGATACGCAGTATTTT,CASSPYRGGGGDTQYF,TRBJ2-3,TRBV4-1,few,TRBD2
TGTGCCAGCAGCGTAGGTGGAGCATATCAGCCCCAGCATTTT,CASSVGGAYQPQHF,TRBJ1-5,TRBV9,few,.
TGTGCCACCTCACCAAAGGGTGGAAAACTGTTTTTT,CATSPKGGKLFF,TRBJ1-4,TRBV12-3/TRBV12-4,many,.
TGCGCCAGCAGTGAGATTGGCCTAGCGGTTAACACCGGGGAGCTGTTTTTT,CASSEIGLAVNTGELFF,TRBJ2-2,TRBV10-2,few,TRBD2
TGTGCCAGCAGACTCACAGGGGGAAACGAAAAACTGTTTTTT,CASRLTGGNEKLFF,TRBJ1-4,TRBV2,few,TRBD1
TGTGCCAGCAGCTTAGGATCGGGGGTAGGTGAGCAGTTCTTC,CASSLGSGVGEQFF,TRBJ2-1,TRBV7-6,.,.
TGTGCCAGCGGACTACAGGGTAACTCACCCCTCCACTTT,CASGLQGNSPLHF,TRBJ1-6,TRBV6-1,.,.
TGTGCCAGCAGCTTAGAACCTAGCGGGGGACAAGAGACCCAGTACTTC,CASSLEPSGGQETQYF,TRBJ2-5,TRBV11-2,.,TRBD2
TGCAGCGTTGGCGGGCCCGACGTCTACGAGCAGTACTTC,CSVGGPDVYEQYF,TRBJ2-7,TRBV29-1,.,.
TGTGCCAGCAGCTTTTTTTCTTGGTCCGGCCCGAAGGAGACCCAGTACTTC,CASSFFSWSGPKETQYF,TRBJ2-5,TRBV11-2,few,.
TGCGCCAGCGACACGGGCCTCCGAGGCACAGATACGCAGTATTTT,CASDTGLRGTDTQYF,TRBJ2-3,TRBV5-1,.,.
TGTGCCAGCAGTTTGAATCTGCAAGAGACCCAGTACTTC,CASSLNLQETQYF,TRBJ2-5,TRBV7-9,many,.
TGTGCCTGGAGTGTACCCGGACAGGGGCAGTATTTT,CAWSVPGQGQYF,TRBJ2-3,TRBV30,once,TRBD1
TGCGCCAGCAGCCTCCATAGGGCGGGTCCCCTTAAAGAGACCCAGTACTTC,CASSLHRAGPLKETQYF,TRBJ2-5,TRBV5-1,few,.
TGTGCCAGCAGCCCACAGCCACCCGGGACAGGGGGGGAAAAACTGTTTTTT,CASSPQPPGTGGEKLFF,TRBJ1-4,TRBV2,.,TRBD1
TGTGCCTGGAGTGTTTCGGGGCTAGAGACCCAGTACTTC,CAWSVSGLETQYF,TRBJ2-5,TRBV30,few,.
TGTGCCAGTAGTATTCATCTAGCGGGGTACACAGATACGCAGTATTTT,CASSIHLAGYTDTQYF,TRBJ2-3,TRBV19,few,TRBD2
TGCAGCGTTGACCTCCTCGGGGAGCAGTTCTTC,CSVDLLGEQFF,TRBJ2-1,TRBV29-1,many,.
TGTGCCAGCAGTGGCCAGGGGATCCCCTACGAGCAGTACTTC,CASSGQGIPYEQYF,TRBJ2-7,TRBV2,.,.
TGTGCCAGCAGCCAAAGCGGGGGAAAAGAGACCCAGTACTTC,CASSQSGGKETQYF,TRBJ2-5,TRBV16,many,TRBD2
TGTGCCAGTATGTCGCTCACCTACGAGCAGTACTTC,CASMSLTYEQYF,TRBJ2-7,TRBV6-5,.,.
TGTGCCAGCAGCCTACGCCCGGGACAGGGTATGCATGAGCAGTTCTTC,CASSLRPGQGMHEQFF,TRBJ2-1,TRBV7-2,.,TRBD1
TGTGCCAGCAGTCTTCGGGGACAGGCAAGGATAACCCAACAGCATTTT,CASSLRGQARITQQHF,TRBJ1-5,TRBV12-3/TRBV12-4,.,TRBD1
TGTGCCAGCTCACGGGTTGGCGACGAGCAGTACTTC,CASSRVGDEQYF,TRBJ2-7,TRBV18,many,.
TGCGCCAGCAGTCCCGCAGCGGGAGGAATGACAGATACGCAGTATTTT,CASSPAAGGMTDTQYF,TRBJ2-3,TRBV5-1,few,TRBD2
TGTGCCAGCAACCTCCCCAATGAGCAGTTCTTC,CASNLPNEQFF,TRBJ2-1,TRBV6-2/TRBV6-3,.,.
TGTGCCAGCAGGCACGACGCCAGGACAGTCAACTATGGCTACACCTTC,CASRHDARTVNYGYTF,TRBJ1-2,TRBV12-3/TRBV12-4,.,.
TGTGCCTGGAGTGTACAATGGAGATCTGGAAACACCATATATTTT,CAWSVQWRSGNTIYF,TRBJ1-3,TRBV30,.,.
TGTGCCAGCTCACCACGGGACGCGAGCTCCTACAATGAGCAGTTCTTC,CASSPRDASSYNEQFF,TRBJ2-1,TRBV18,.,.
TGTGCCAGCAGGTCCCAGGGAGATGGCTACACCTTC,CASRSQGDGYTF,TRBJ1-2,TRBV12-3/TRBV12-4,few,.
TGCGCCAGCAGATCCGTCGAGGCAGGTATTCTCTATGGCTACACCTTC,CASRSVEAGILYGYTF,TRBJ1-2,TRBV4-1,.,.
TGCAGCCCGGACAGGGAGTCACCCCTCCACTTT,CSPDRESPLHF,TRBJ1-6,TRBV20-1,few,TRBD1
TGTGCCAGCAGTCAGATAAGCGATGAGGGTAATGAGCAGTTCTTC,CASSQISDEGNEQFF,TRBJ2-1,TRBV4-2,.,.
TGCAGTGCCCCCAAACAGGGGGCGAACACTGAAGCTTTCTTT,CSAPKQGANTEAFF,TRBJ1-1,TRBV20-1,.,TRBD1
TGTGCCAGCTCACCAGGGGGGCAGGGCAATCAGCCCCAGCATTTT,CASSPGGQGNQPQHF,TRBJ1-5,TRBV18,.,.
TGCGCCAGCAGCTTGGCCGGAACAGGGCGCACAGATACGCAGTATTTT,CASSLAGTGRTDTQYF,TRBJ2-3,TRBV5-1,many,.
TGTGCCAGCAGTTTATACAGGGGCGAGTACGAGCAGTACTTC,CASSLYRGEYEQYF,TRBJ2-7,TRBV12-3/TRBV12-4,.,TRBD1
TGTGCCTGGAGTTCCAGCCTGGAGACCCAGTACTTC,CAWSSSLETQYF,TRBJ2-5,TRBV30,.,.
TGTGCCAGCAGTCTGCTCGGGGACAGGGGGTACGAGCAGTACTTC,CASSLLGDRGYEQYF,TRBJ2-7,TRBV27,.,TRBD1
TGTGCCATCAGTGCGAAACAGGGGGCGGCCCACGAGCAGTACTTC,CAISAKQGAAHEQYF,TRBJ2-7,TRBV10-3,.,TRBD1
TGTGCCAGCAGCCAGCGACTAGCGGGAGGGGAGACCCAGTACTTC,CASSQRLAGGETQYF,TRBJ2-5,TRBV4-2,.,TRBD2
TGCGCCAGCGGACCGGGACAGGGCACCGGGGAGCTGTTTTTT,CASGPGQGTGELFF,TRBJ2-2,TRBV4-1,many,TRBD1
TGTGCCAGCAGTTCACACCAGGGCCGGCTTCCCGAAGCTTTCTTT,CASSSHQGRLPEAFF,TRBJ1-1,TRBV27,few,.
TGTGCCAGCAGCCGGGACGCCACAGATACGCAGTATTTT,CASSRDATDTQYF,TRBJ2-3,TRBV5-4,.,.
TGTGCCAGCAGTGCGGCCTCCGGGGGGCAAGCTTTCTTT,CASSAASGGQAFF,TRBJ1-1,TRBV25-1,few,.
TGTGCCAGTAGTAGGCAGTCCTATGGGGCCGGGGAGCTGTTTTTT,CASSRQSYGAGELFF,TRBJ2-2,TRBV19,few,.
TGTGCCAGCAGCTTAGACCAAAACACCGGGGAGCTGTTTTTT,CASSLDQNTGELFF,TRBJ2-2,TRBV7-2,.,.
TGTGCCAGCAGCTGGGGTTACATCACCGGGGAGCTGTTTTTT,CASSWGYITGELFF,TRBJ2-2,TRBV7-2,many,.
TGTGCCAGCAGTTTCGGGTCTGGGGTCGAGCAGTACTTC,CASSFGSGVEQYF,TRBJ2-7,TRBV12-3/TRBV12-4,many,.
TGTGCCAGCTCCCTTAAGGTGGTGAACACTGAAGCTTTCTTT,CASSLKVVNTEAFF,TRBJ1-1,TRBV18,few,.
TGCAGTGCGGTCGGACTAGCGGGGCACAATGAGCAGTTCTTC,CSAVGLAGHNEQFF,TRBJ2-1,TRBV20-1,many,TRBD2
TGCAGTGCTAGGCAGGGTCGGGGCTACACCTTC,CSARQGRGYTF,TRBJ1-2,TRBV20-1,few,.
TGCGCCAGCAGGGACCTGTGGACAGATACGCAGTATTTT,CASRDLWTDTQYF,TRBJ2-3,TRBV5-1,.,.
TGCGCCAGCAGCCAACCAACTGTAGCCAAAAACATTCAGTACTTC,CASSQPTVAKNIQYF,TRBJ2-4,TRBV4-1,few,.
TGTGCCAGCAGCCAACCGGGACTAGCGGGGGGCAATGAGCAGTTCTTC,CASSQPGLAGGNEQFF,TRBJ2-1,TRBV4-2,many,TRBD2